This TCR beta chain was documented in a study of Ad26.COV2.S vaccination and SARS-CoV-2 variants. Specified treatment: some 19 received Ad26.COV2.S at low or high dose, single or two shots; roughly five received placebo; per-sample allocation not given. Collection of samples fell on day 63 after the first vaccine or placebo injection. An Ad26 vector that expressed Wuhan-strain SARS-CoV-2 spike constituted the vaccine. Method: immunoSEQ multiplex PCR; TCRdb's copy keeps in-frame clones and lacks some. The table has roughly 270,000 clones, 80% to 90% seen once. Study-wide results and caveats: Reported findings describe substantial breadth in spike-specific CD8+ and CD4+ T cell responses following vaccination. Non-spike TCR breadth was similar in vaccine and placebo recipients.

Germline V gene data show CDR1 as KGHSH and CDR2 as LQKENI. This CDR3 spans 12 amino acids. The ends lost 6 bases at V and 6 bases at J; junction bases unmatched: 3. On this clone itself: Its antigen is as yet unknown.

The sequencing used peripheral blood, collected in a trial of Ad26.COV2.S vaccine versus placebo. The receptor comes from a person between 18 and 60 years old who received the Ad26.COV2.S COVID-19 vaccine or a placebo. The chain employs TRBV18 and TRBJ1-2; TRBD1 aligns across 8 bases. The CDR3, as DNA: TGTGCCAGCTCCCAGACAGGGGATGGCTACACCTTC. Translated, it gives CASSQTGDGYTF.